This passage covers 20 T cell receptor beta chains from one sample sequenced in a study of blood T cell repertoires in COVID-19. The method was immunoSEQ multiplex PCR; TCRdb's version includes in-frame clones alone and lacks a portion of them. The table records roughly 230,000 clones, about 85% of them present only once. Material: peripheral blood. These receptors were obtained from a woman aged 55-70 years with active or convalescent COVID-19.

The chain carries TRBV6-5 and TRBJ2-5; 11 bases fit TRBD1. The CDR3 is 14 amino acids. Trimming took 6 bases from V and 2 from J; bases not matched to a gene: 2. In germline, CDR1 is MNHEY, CDR2 SVGAGI. The CDR3 DNA reads TGTGCCAGCAGCAGGGACAGGGGGCAAGAGACCCAGTACTTC. The encoded protein is CASSRDRGQETQYF.

The chain joins TRBV2 to TRBJ1-2; 9 bases agree with TRBD1. Per the germline V gene, CDR1 is SNHLY and CDR2 is FYNNEI. The CDR3 runs 16 residues. V gave up 5 bases and J gave up 4 bases; unmatched junction bases: 11. The DNA of the CDR3 is TGTGCCAGCAGTCTACCCAACAGGGGGCCGAGCTATGGCTACACCTTC. It yields the protein CASSLPNRGPSYGYTF.

V usage is TRBV4-1 and J usage is TRBJ2-7; D may be TRBD2 (5 bases). Germline V gives CDR1 MGHRA, CDR2 YSYEKL. The germline V and J ends were trimmed by 0 bases and 3 bases, with 15 bases remaining between them. This CDR3 is built from 16 residues. CDR3 protein: CASSQEGGSPNYEQYF. CDR3 coding DNA: TGCGCCAGCAGCCAAGAAGGTGGGAGTCCCAACTACGAGCAGTACTTC.

This chain uses TRBV6-5 with TRBJ2-7, with D tentatively TRBD1 (5 bases). Germline V CDR1 and CDR2: MNHEY, SVGAGI. V was clipped by 5 bases and J by 3 bases, with 11 bases between them. This CDR3 has 13 amino acids. CDR3 nucleotide sequence: TGTGCCAGCAGTATAGGACACTACTACGAGCAGTACGTC. The encoded protein is CASSIGHYYEQYV.

The chain joins TRBV19 to TRBJ1-5; the D gene is possibly TRBD1 (6 bases). The V gene's germline CDR1 is LNHDA and CDR2 SQIVND (reference sequence). This CDR3 has 15 amino acids. Between the trimmed V and J ends, which lost 3 bases and 7 bases, there was a span of 16 bases. DNA of the CDR3: TGTGCCAGTAGTATCACACAGGGCGGCGGGCAGCCCCAGCATTTT. Translated: CASSITQGGGQPQHF.

This clone was seen only a few times. V is TRBV28 and J is TRBJ2-1, with 8 bases identical to TRBD1. Germline V CDR1 and CDR2: MDHEN, SYDVKM. J lost 5 bases, V lost 3 bases, and 12 bases had no gene match. The CDR3 has 17 amino acids. CDR3 amino acids: CASSFHGQGRDNNEQFF. The DNA of the CDR3 is TGTGCCAGCAGTTTCCACGGACAGGGCCGGGATAACAATGAGCAGTTCTTC.

The J gene is TRBJ2-2, the V gene TRBV19; D is perhaps TRBD1 (6 bases). CDR1 is LNHDA and CDR2 is SQIVND in the germline V gene (reference sequence). The CDR3 loop spans 17 amino acids. Trimming stripped 2 bases from V and 4 bases from J, with 17 bases between. In nucleotides, the CDR3 is TGTGCCAGTAGTATAAGAGTCGGGCAGGGGAGCACCGGGGAGCTGTTTTTT. Translation gives CASSIRVGQGSTGELFF.

This chain uses TRBV24-1 with TRBJ1-2; D not certain. The CDR3 sequence is 11 residues long. Germline CDR1 is KGHDR and CDR2 is SFDVKD. V was pared by 3 bases and J by 8 bases, with 6 bases between. CDR3 sequence (DNA): TGTGCCACCAGTGATGAGAAAGGCTACACCTTC. Its translation: CATSDEKGYTF.

The rearrangement joins TRBV2 to TRBJ2-1; 9 bases map to TRBD2. Germline V gene sequence: CDR1 SNHLY, CDR2 FYNNEI. V lost 6 bases to trimming and J lost 4 bases; unmatched junction nucleotides: 7. The CDR3 runs 15 residues. The CDR3 nucleotides are TGTGCCAGCAGAACCGGACTAGCGAAGTACAATGAGCAGTTCTTC. Protein: CASRTGLAKYNEQFF.

This chain connects TRBV29-1 to TRBJ1-4; a possible D gene is TRBD1 (6 bases). Germline CDR1 reads SQVTM; CDR2 reads ANQGSEA. Between the trimmed V and J ends, which lost 0 bases and 3 bases, there was a span of 8 bases. The CDR3 length is 14 residues. CDR3: CSVEEGGANEKLFF. CDR3 nucleotide sequence: TGCAGCGTTGAAGAAGGGGGAGCTAATGAAAAACTGTTTTTT.

The chain uses TRBV3-1 (or the pseudogene TRBV3-2) and TRBJ2-3; 8 positions agree with TRBD1. This CDR3 region has 16 residues. With 2 bases clipped from V and 1 base from J, the junction kept 5 bases outside the gene matches. Germline CDR1 LGHDT, CDR2 YNNKEL (reference sequence). The DNA for the CDR3 is TGTGCCAGCAGCCAAAATCAGGGACAGGGCACAGATACGCAGTATTTT. Residues: CASSQNQGQGTDTQYF.

V gene TRBV5-4 combines with J gene TRBJ2-5; 13 bases are shared with TRBD2. CDR1 SGHNT and CDR2 YYREEE come from the germline V gene (reference sequence). V lost 2 bases and J lost 5; bases outside the gene matches: 6. CDR3 length equals 16 residues. The DNA of the CDR3 is TGTGCCAGCAGCTTAAGACTAGCGGGGGGCCGGGAGACCCAGTACTTC. The encoded protein is CASSLRLAGGRETQYF.

The chain has TRBV29-1 and TRBJ2-6; 11 bases agree with TRBD2. The germline V gene has CDR1 SQVTM and CDR2 ANQGSEA. V lost 6 bases to trimming and J lost 0 bases; unmatched junction nucleotides: 7. The CDR3 is made up of 17 amino acids. CDR3 in amino acids: CSVGTSGIYSGANVLTF. In DNA, the CDR3 is TGCAGCGTGGGGACTAGCGGAATTTACTCTGGGGCCAACGTCCTGACTTTC.

With respect to this clone: The identical CDR3 is also encoded by other nucleotide sequences in the sample. The J gene is TRBJ1-1, the V gene TRBV5-1; 11 bases fit TRBD1. The V gene's germline CDR1 is SGHRS and CDR2 YFSETQ. The J segment lost 4 bases and the V segment lost 4 bases, leaving 3 bases of the junction unmatched. The CDR3 runs 14 residues. The CDR3 sequence: CASSPGTGGTEAFF. In DNA, the CDR3 is TGCGCCAGCAGCCCCGGGACAGGGGGCACTGAAGCTTTCTTT.

The gene calls are TRBV18 and TRBJ2-1; D remains unclear. Trimming removed 3 bases at V and 4 bases at J, with 13 bases between. Germline CDR1 reads KGHSH; CDR2 reads LQKENI. CDR3 size: 15 residues. The chain's CDR3 is CASSPVREQYNEQFF. The CDR3 DNA reads as TGTGCCAGCTCACCCGTGCGAGAGCAATACAATGAGCAGTTCTTC.

The chain recombines TRBV4-2 with TRBJ2-6; unclear D gene. With 5 bases removed from V and 0 bases from J, the gap between germline ends came to 5 bases. Germline V gene data show CDR1 as LGHNA and CDR2 as YNFKEQ. The CDR3 contains 14 residues. Here the CDR3 reads CASSEISGANVLTF. CDR3 coding DNA: TGTGCCAGCAGCGAGATCTCTGGGGCCAACGTCCTGACTTTC.

The chain uses TRBV9 and TRBJ2-3, with D unresolved. Per the germline V gene, CDR1 is SGDLS and CDR2 is YYNGEE. This CDR3 is 13 amino acids long. Trimming stripped 3 bases from V and 2 bases from J, with 7 bases between. The CDR3: CASSGGFTDTQYF. The CDR3 DNA reads as TGTGCCAGCAGCGGCGGATTCACAGATACGCAGTATTTT.

The genes are TRBV11-2 and TRBJ2-7; TRBD2 aligns across 10 bases. Germline CDR1 reads SGHAT; CDR2 reads FQNNGV. Unmatched junction bases numbered 18, after V lost 5 bases and J lost 5 bases. CDR3 length equals 18 residues. The CDR3, as DNA: TGTGCCAGCAGCCCTATACCGGGACTAGCGACCCTCCAGGACGAGCAGTACTTC. This sequence encodes CASSPIPGLATLQDEQYF.

The chain is built from TRBV2 and TRBJ2-2; possible D gene TRBD2, 6 bases. Germline values: CDR1 SNHLY, CDR2 FYNNEI. The CDR3 spans 14 residues. The V end lost 2 bases, the J end lost 4 bases, and 8 bases lay between the germline ends. The CDR3 DNA reads TGTGCCAGCAGTGAACAGGGAGGCACCGGGGAGCTGTTTTTT. The encoded protein is CASSEQGGTGELFF.

The V gene is TRBV4-1, the J gene TRBJ2-5; 10 bases agree with TRBD1. Germline trimming cut 5 bases from V and 1 base from J; bases unmatched to any gene: 4. The germline V gene has CDR1 MGHRA and CDR2 YSYEKL. CDR3 length equals 15 residues. The CDR3 DNA reads as TGCGCCAGCAGCGAGACAGGGGGCTTCCAAGAGACCCAGTACTTC. The encoded protein is CASSETGGFQETQYF.